This T cell receptor (beta chain) came from a study of blood T cells in healthy people across ages. Overall study findings and caveats: Naive CD4+ cell counts and diversity both ran higher in long-lived than in aged donors.

A sample-barcoded 5' primer and a J-beta primer mix were used in a second PCR of roughly 7 to 11 cycles. TCRdb called the 5' RACE reads again in MiXCR, with one record for every CDR3 protein. The data contain more than 600,000 distinct CDR3 sequences, 25% of them singletons. A few counts support this clonotype. Its antigen is still unknown. This sample was shared with a second study, whose subject was T cells of mothers and their children.

The sequence was collected from a boy aged 5-17 years in good health. Sample: blood.

The CDR3 here is CASSLGGQSLGQETQYF. The CDR3 DNA sequence: TGCGCCAGCAGCTTGGGGGGACAGTCGCTCGGCCAAGAGACCCAGTACTTC. The rearrangement uses TRBV5-1 and TRBJ2-5, with 7 bases lining up with TRBD1. The germline V gene encodes CDR1 SGHRS and CDR2 YFSETQ. V was clipped by 0 bases and J by 1 base; unmatched bases: 9. There are 17 residues in the CDR3. Together with reference TRBV5-1 and TRBJ2-5, the CDR3 gives the full variable domain: KAGVTQTPRYLIKTRGQQVTLSCSPISGHRSVSWYQQTPGQGLQFLFEYFSETQRNKGNFPGRFSGRQFSNSRSEMNVSTLELGDSALYLCASSLGGQSLGQETQYFGPGTRLLVL.